The 8 T cell receptor beta chains in this list originate from one sample, sequenced in a study of regulatory T cells in long-lasting Graves disease. Building of the TCR beta libraries involved iRepertoire HTBI primers and Arm-PCR of CDR3 regions. TCRdb reanalysed the multiplex PCR reads using MiXCR and keeps one entry per CDR3 protein. The sample records 300,000 to 450,000 distinct CDR3 sequences, 15% to 19% being singletons. Stated time point: newly diagnosed GD, antithyroid drugs for less than 3 months. RNA from PBMCs was the source of the TCR library. The material sequenced was peripheral blood mononuclear cells (PBMCs), taken at new diagnosis, from a patient treated with antithyroid drugs. Receptors originate from a female donor with Graves disease.

This clonotype was detected only a few times. The chain has TRBV6-2 or TRBV6-3 and TRBJ2-1; D ambiguous. The V and J ends lost 1 base and 2 bases respectively, with 3 bases between them. CDR3 size: 13 residues. Per the germline V gene, CDR1 is MNHEY and CDR2 is SVGEGT. The CDR3 reads CASSYYAYNEQFF. The CDR3 DNA is TGTGCCAGCAGTTACTACGCCTACAATGAGCAGTTCTTC.

This chain connects TRBV3-1 to TRBJ1-1; 12 nucleotides align to TRBD1. CDR3 length equals 15 residues. Germline CDR1 LGHDT, CDR2 YNNKEL (reference sequence). Trimming took 5 bases from V and 4 from J; bases not matched to a gene: 5. The DNA for the CDR3 is TGTGCCAGCAGCAGGGGGACAGGGGGCATCACTGAAGCTTTCTTT. Amino acid sequence: CASSRGTGGITEAFF.

The V call is TRBV6-4, the J call TRBJ2-4; 10 bases are shared with TRBD2. CDR3 length: 18 residues. The germline CDR1 and CDR2 sequences are MRHNA and SNTAGT. The trim removed 0 bases at V and 2 bases at J, leaving 7 bases unmatched. The CDR3, as DNA: TGTGCCAGCAGTGACTCCGGGCTAGCGGGGGCTCCCAAAAACATTCAGTACTTC. Its protein product is CASSDSGLAGAPKNIQYF.

This clonotype was picked up many times. The J gene is TRBJ1-4, the V gene TRBV6-9; weak D call: TRBD1 (5 bases). Germline V lookup: CDR1 MNHGY, CDR2 SVAAGI. The CDR3 spans 14 residues. V was pared by 3 bases and J by 8 bases, with 13 bases between. CDR3 sequence reads: CASSYRQREEKLFF. The CDR3 coding sequence is TGTGCCAGCAGTTACAGACAGAGAGAAGAAAAACTGTTTTTT.

This clonotype was found many times. This chain connects TRBV5-5 to TRBJ2-3, with D perhaps TRBD1 (6 bases). The CDR3 has 16 amino acids. Germline V gene sequence: CDR1 SGHKS, CDR2 YYEKEE (reference sequence). The V gene lost 3 bases and the J gene lost 3 bases, with 17 bases spanning the gap. The CDR3 DNA is TGTGCCAGCAGCTCAAGCCTAGGGGGAAGAACAGATACGCAGTATTTT. It codes for CASSSSLGGRTDTQYF.

Only a few counts were recorded for this clonotype. This rearrangement joins TRBV12-3 or TRBV12-4 to TRBJ1-2; D may be TRBD1 (5 bases). Trimming cost V 7 bases and J 8 bases, with 11 bases left between them. There are 11 residues in the CDR3. CDR3 loop: CASTNEGGYTF. The CDR3 coding sequence is TGTGCCAGCACCAACGAGGGGGGCTACACCTTC.

This clonotype was seen many times. The J gene is TRBJ1-4, the V gene TRBV12-3 or TRBV12-4; TRBD1 agrees at 7 bases. V trimming: 5 bases; J trimming: 0 bases; junction bases outside the gene matches: 3. The CDR3 consists of 15 residues. The CDR3 region has the DNA TGTGCCAGCAGTACCGACAGGGCAACTAATGAAAAACTGTTTTTT. Translating it yields CASSTDRATNEKLFF.

This clonotype was detected ten times or more. The chain employs TRBV5-1 and TRBJ2-1; weak D call: TRBD1 (6 bases). The germline V gene encodes CDR1 SGHRS and CDR2 YFSETQ. This CDR3 is built from 16 residues. Trimming took 1 base from V and 7 from J, leaving 18 bases between them. The CDR3 sequence: CASSLHQGLSGNEQFF. CDR3 nucleotides: TGCGCCAGCAGCTTGCATCAGGGGCTGTCTGGGAATGAGCAGTTCTTC.